These 29 T cell receptor beta chains share one sample of origin, sequenced in a study of CD8 T cells in ankylosing spondylitis. Study-wide results and limits: What seemed typical of ankylosing spondylitis blood was a TCR beta motif built from under 10 highly homologous variants.

The antigens these receptors bind are not known. Using its own MiXCR run on the 5' RACE reads, TCRdb lists one record per CDR3 protein. In the table there are 200,000 to 250,000 distinct CDR3 sequences, 15% to 20% of which are singletons. The sequencing input was blood, either unsorted or a sorted T cell fraction (not recorded which). These receptor sequences come from a male donor with ankylosing spondylitis.

This chain connects TRBV4-3 to TRBJ2-2; D tentatively fits TRBD1 or TRBD2 (5 bases each). V dropped 0 bases and J dropped 4 bases, with 12 bases sitting between them. Germline V gene lookup returns CDR1 LGHNA and CDR2 YSLEER. The CDR3 length is 16 residues. The CDR3 reads CASSQDMGLATGELFF. DNA for the CDR3: TGCGCCAGCAGCCAAGATATGGGGCTAGCCACCGGGGAGCTGTTTTTT.

The J gene is TRBJ2-1, the V gene TRBV7-9; D is uncertain. This CDR3 is 16 amino acids long. The V end was cut by 1 base, the J end by 2 bases, with 12 bases between. Germline-derived CDR1 and CDR2 are SEHNR and FQNEAQ (reference sequence). The CDR3 coding sequence is TGTGCCAGCAGCTTAGGGCCCACCTTCACCTACAATGAGCAGTTCTTC. Protein: CASSLGPTFTYNEQFF.

This chain uses TRBV7-9 with TRBJ2-5; 9 bases align to TRBD2. V trimming: 7 bases; J trimming: 2 bases; junction bases outside the gene matches: 8. The CDR3 has 15 residues. Germline CDR1 and CDR2: SEHNR and FQNEAQ (reference sequence). The CDR3 bases are TGTGCCAGCAACGCGGGACTAGCTGTACAAGAGACCCAGTACTTC. This sequence encodes CASNAGLAVQETQYF.

This chain uses TRBV11-2 with TRBJ1-2, with D uncertain. Trimming removed 5 bases at V and 3 bases at J, with 10 bases between. The germline V gene encodes CDR1 SGHAT and CDR2 FQNNGV. CDR3 size: 13 residues. CDR3 DNA: TGTGCCAGCAGCCACCGGTCCGACTATGGCTACACCTTC. Protein product: CASSHRSDYGYTF.

This clonotype occurred many times. The rearrangement joins TRBV14 to TRBJ2-1, with unresolved D. Trimming removed 0 bases at V and 8 bases at J, with 5 bases between. Germline V CDR1 and CDR2: SGHDN, FVKESK. The CDR3 spans 12 residues. CDR3 amino acids: CASSQDIHEQFF. CDR3 sequence (DNA): TGTGCCAGCAGCCAAGATATACATGAGCAGTTCTTC. The whole variable domain, remainder taken from reference TRBV14 and TRBJ2-1, is EAGVTQFPSHSVIEKGQTVTLRCDPISGHDNLYWYRRVMGKEIKFLLHFVKESKQDESGMPNNRFLAERTGGTYSTLKVQPAELEDSGVYFCASSQDIHEQFFGPGTRLTVL.

The sample holds a few counts of this clonotype. This chain uses TRBV6-1 with TRBJ2-2, with 7 nucleotides matching TRBD1. This CDR3 is 14 amino acids long. V shed 3 bases, J shed 6 bases, and the junction held 4 bases outside the gene matches. Per the germline V gene, CDR1 is MNHNS and CDR2 is SASEGT. The chain's CDR3 is CASSDGQDSGELFF. The CDR3 DNA sequence: TGTGCCAGCAGTGACGGACAGGACTCCGGGGAGCTGTTTTTT.

The V call is TRBV20-1, the J call TRBJ1-4, with D possibly TRBD1 on 5 matching bases. CDR1 is DFQATT and CDR2 is SNEGSKA in the germline V gene (reference sequence). V lost 7 bases, J lost 6 bases, and 12 bases lay in between. This CDR3 has 12 amino acids. The DNA of the CDR3 is TGCAGTGTGGGGGAGGTGGATGAAAAACTGTTTTTT. Translating gives CSVGEVDEKLFF.

In this sample, this clonotype turned up a few times. The chain carries TRBV5-5 and TRBJ2-1; 10 bases are a match to TRBD2. The CDR3 totals 16 residues. Germline values: CDR1 SGHKS, CDR2 YYEKEE (reference sequence). V was clipped by 0 bases and J by 4 bases; unmatched bases: 4. The CDR3 bases are TGTGCCAGCAGCTTGGATCTAGCGGGGGTATACAATGAGCAGTTCTTC. Encoded protein: CASSLDLAGVYNEQFF.

The rearrangement links TRBV4-1 to TRBJ2-7; D gene ambiguous. The CDR3 has 15 residues. Germline CDR1 MGHRA, CDR2 YSYEKL. The germline V and J ends were trimmed by 4 bases and 3 bases, with 16 bases remaining between them. The CDR3 nucleotides read TGCGCCAGCAGCCCCTTCCTGAGTCCAGGCTACGAGCAGTACTTC. Translating gives CASSPFLSPGYEQYF.

In this sample, this clonotype turned up once. The chain couples TRBV20-1 to TRBJ2-1; D is uncertain. V was clipped by 0 bases and J by 2 bases, with 11 bases between them. The CDR3 loop spans 15 amino acids. Germline V gene lookup returns CDR1 DFQATT and CDR2 SNEGSKA (reference sequence). The CDR3 DNA reads TGCAGTGCTAGAGATGGGCAGGCTACCTACAATGAGCAGTTCTTC. Translation: CSARDGQATYNEQFF.

This clonotype was observed at least ten times. This chain uses TRBV29-1 with TRBJ2-7, with D possibly being TRBD1 (5 bases). Germline V gives CDR1 SQVTM, CDR2 ANQGSEA. CDR3 size: 13 residues. Between the trimmed V and J ends, which lost 1 base and 1 base, there was a span of 8 bases. The DNA of the CDR3 is TGCAGCGTTGAAGGCAGGGAATCCTACGAGCAGTACTTC. The encoded protein is CSVEGRESYEQYF.

This clonotype was picked up many times. This chain uses TRBV5-1 with TRBJ1-2, with no clear D. Germline V gives CDR1 SGHRS, CDR2 YFSETQ. V lost 7 bases and J 7 bases, leaving 11 bases between the germline ends. The CDR3 contains 11 residues. Here the CDR3 DNA reads TGCGCCAGCCGGAGCGGAGGTGGCTACACCTTC. As protein: CASRSGGGYTF.

This clonotype was detected only a few times. The chain carries TRBV20-1 and TRBJ1-5; 8 positions match TRBD1. V trimming: 5 bases; J trimming: 1 base; junction bases outside the gene matches: 4. The length of the CDR3 is 14 residues. Germline V gives CDR1 DFQATT, CDR2 SNEGSKA (reference sequence). CDR3 nucleotides: TGCAGTGCTGGTGACAGGGGAAGCAATCAGCCCCAGCATTTT. Amino acids: CSAGDRGSNQPQHF.

This clonotype was detected a few times. The chain is built from TRBV20-1 and TRBJ1-5, with D unclear. V gave up 3 bases and J gave up 0 bases, with 15 bases separating them. The germline gives CDR1 DFQATT, CDR2 SNEGSKA (reference sequence). The CDR3 totals 16 residues. The CDR3 DNA sequence: TGCAGTGCTAGTCATCCGGTGTGCTATAGCAATCAGCCCCAGCATTTT. It encodes CSASHPVCYSNQPQHF.

This chain uses TRBV7-9 with TRBJ2-3; possible D gene TRBD2, 5 bases. Trimming pared 4 bases from V and 2 bases from J, leaving 19 bases between. The CDR3 is made up of 17 amino acids. Germline V gives CDR1 SEHNR, CDR2 FQNEAQ (reference sequence). The CDR3 protein is CASSSKGDYPNTDTQYF. The CDR3 DNA reads as TGTGCCAGCAGCTCCAAGGGAGACTACCCCAACACAGATACGCAGTATTTT.

This clonotype appeared once. The rearrangement links TRBV6-2 or TRBV6-3 to TRBJ2-1, with D perhaps TRBD2 (6 bases). This CDR3 has 13 residues. The V and J ends lost 1 base and 9 bases respectively, with 10 bases between them. Germline CDR1 reads MNHEY; CDR2 reads SVGEGT. CDR3 nucleotides: TGTGCCAGCAGTTACTGGGGGGTTAGTGAGCAGTTCTTC. Translated, it gives CASSYWGVSEQFF.

The genes are TRBV3-1 and TRBJ2-5; 7 bases line up with TRBD1. The CDR3 covers 12 residues. Looked up from germline, CDR1 is LGHDT and CDR2 is YNNKEL (reference sequence). With V trimmed by 7 bases and J by 3 bases, 2 bases remained unmatched. CDR3 loop: CASTGTEETQYF. Written as DNA, the CDR3 is TGTGCCAGCACGGGGACAGAAGAGACCCAGTACTTC.

The rearrangement joins TRBV29-1 to TRBJ2-7; D remains unclear. Germline CDR1 reads SQVTM; CDR2 reads ANQGSEA. This CDR3 has 13 amino acids. The V end lost 6 bases, the J end lost 1 base, and 13 bases lay between the germline ends. The CDR3 here is CSVALDPSYEQYF. The CDR3 DNA sequence: TGCAGCGTCGCCCTTGACCCATCCTACGAGCAGTACTTC.

Only a few counts were recorded for this clonotype. The chain couples TRBV20-1 to TRBJ2-5, with D maybe TRBD1 (5 bases). The germline CDR1 and CDR2 sequences are DFQATT and SNEGSKA (reference sequence). The germline V and J ends were trimmed by 3 bases and 0 bases, with 11 bases remaining between them. The CDR3 runs 14 residues. CDR3 amino acids: CSASPTEYQETQYF. The CDR3 nucleotides read TGCAGTGCTAGCCCGACAGAGTACCAAGAGACCCAGTACTTC.

This clonotype was picked up a small number of times. The chain uses TRBV11-1 and TRBJ1-2; 7 bases align to TRBD1. The CDR3 has 20 residues. V dropped 3 bases and J dropped 4; count of bases not matched to a gene: 23. CDR1 and CDR2 from the germline V gene are SGHAT and FQDESV (reference sequence). The CDR3 spells CASSFGTLTGTASLIYGYTF. CDR3 nucleotide sequence: TGTGCCAGCAGCTTCGGGACCCTAACCGGGACAGCCTCTCTAATCTATGGCTACACCTTC.

The chain couples TRBV3-1 to TRBJ1-1; D call uncertain. The CDR3 runs to 15 residues. Germline assignment: CDR1 LGHDT and CDR2 YNNKEL (reference sequence). With 0 bases removed from V and 1 base from J, the gap between germline ends came to 9 bases. The CDR3 nucleotides are TGTGCCAGCAGCCAAGATGAAGGACGGAACACTGAAGCTTTCTTT. Protein: CASSQDEGRNTEAFF.

This clonotype came up a few times. The chain has TRBV6-1 and TRBJ1-1; unclear D gene. Germline CDR1 reads MNHNS; CDR2 reads SASEGT. The CDR3 extends over 13 amino acids. Trimming removed 6 bases at V and 4 bases at J, with 12 bases between. The CDR3 reads CASRTRVGTEAFF. CDR3 DNA sequence: TGTGCCAGCAGAACACGGGTAGGCACTGAAGCTTTCTTT.

This clonotype was seen a handful of times. The rearrangement joins TRBV2 to TRBJ2-1; TRBD2 agrees at 10 bases. Trimming at V came to 4 bases and at J to 0 bases, leaving 6 bases not matched to a gene. The CDR3 spans 17 residues. CDR1 and CDR2 from the germline V gene are SNHLY and FYNNEI. CDR3 sequence: CASSGGSSGGSYNEQFF. CDR3 in DNA: TGTGCCAGCAGTGGAGGGTCTAGCGGGGGCTCCTACAATGAGCAGTTCTTC.

The chain is built from TRBV20-1 and TRBJ2-2; no reliable D call. Germline V gene sequence: CDR1 DFQATT, CDR2 SNEGSKA (reference sequence). The V gene lost 0 bases and the J gene lost 1 base, with 3 bases spanning the gap. CDR3 length equals 13 residues. The CDR3 coding sequence is TGCAGTGCTAGAGATCGGAACACCGGGGAGCTGTTTTTT. Encoded protein: CSARDRNTGELFF.

This clonotype occurred many times. This sequence joins TRBV12-3 or TRBV12-4 and TRBJ2-2; 7 bases agree with TRBD2. V trimming: 10 bases; J trimming: 1 base; junction bases outside the gene matches: 3. This CDR3 has 13 residues. CDR3 sequence reads: CATSGGNTGELFF. The CDR3 bases are TGTGCCACCTCGGGGGGGAACACCGGGGAGCTGTTTTTT.

This clonotype occurred a few times. The rearrangement links TRBV10-3 to TRBJ1-1; D is ambiguous. The V gene's germline CDR1 is ENHRY and CDR2 SYGVKD. V lost 2 bases, J lost 4 bases, and 8 bases lay in between. The CDR3 runs to 13 residues. Here the CDR3 DNA reads TGTGCCATCAGTGAGGACCGGGGCACTGAAGCTTTCTTT. Translating it yields CAISEDRGTEAFF.

This clonotype was observed a few times. The rearrangement joins TRBV30 to TRBJ2-7, with a tentative D call TRBD2 (5 bases). With 0 bases removed from V and 0 bases from J, the gap between germline ends came to 6 bases. Germline V CDR1 and CDR2: GTSNPN, SVGIG (reference sequence). This CDR3 is 13 amino acids long. The CDR3 nucleotides read TGTGCCTGGAGTGTGGGGAGCTCCTACGAGCAGTACTTC. It is translated as CAWSVGSSYEQYF.

In this sample, this clonotype turned up a few times. The rearrangement uses TRBV7-9 and TRBJ2-5, with 8 bases aligning to TRBD1. CDR3 length equals 12 residues. The V gene end was trimmed by 8 bases and the J gene end by 9 bases; junction bases not matched to a gene: 8. Germline CDR1 and CDR2: SEHNR and FQNEAQ (reference sequence). Written as DNA, the CDR3 is TGTGCCAGCTGGTACACAGGGGGTGCCCAGTACTTC. It yields the protein CASWYTGGAQYF.

This clonotype turned up a few times. The chain uses TRBV4-1 and TRBJ1-2, with D possibly being TRBD1 (5 bases). The CDR3 is made up of 18 amino acids. The germline CDR1 and CDR2 sequences are MGHRA and YSYEKL. Trimming took off 2 bases at V and 3 bases at J, with 22 bases between the two ends. Here the CDR3 DNA reads TGCGCCAGCAGCCAACAAGTCCTCGGTGAGGGGCGGGACTATGGCTACACCTTC. Its protein product is CASSQQVLGEGRDYGYTF.